Shown below are 20 T cell receptor beta chains from a single sample sequenced in a study of CD8 T cells in Susac syndrome. Reverse transcription used 0.5 to 1 ug RNA and random hexamers. TCRdb reprocessed the immunoSEQ multiplex PCR reads via MiXCR and lists one record per CDR3 protein. This repertoire shows fewer than 350,000 distinct CDR3 sequences, approximately 85% found once; its top ten account for about 0.22%. Sequencing was performed on CD8+ T cells from PBMCs. The receptor set was obtained from a human donor with multiple sclerosis.

The CDR3 DNA follows: TGTGCCAGCAAACAACGGACAGATACGCAGTATTTT. Amino acid sequence: CASKQRTDTQYF. The J gene is TRBJ2-3, the V gene TRBV12-3 or TRBV12-4; D gene ambiguous. The CDR3 has 12 residues. The V gene lost 7 bases and the J gene lost 3 bases, with 8 bases spanning the gap.

The chain joins TRBV11-3 to TRBJ2-1; TRBD1 aligns across 12 bases. The germline CDR1 and CDR2 sequences are SGHNT and YENEEA. Trimming took 5 bases from V and 6 from J; bases not matched to a gene: 5. The CDR3 is made up of 15 amino acids. CDR3 nucleotides: TGTGCCAGCAGCCCGTGGGACAGGGGGCCCAATGAGCAGTTCTTC. This encodes CASSPWDRGPNEQFF.

The rearrangement joins TRBV6-5 to TRBJ2-3; D might be TRBD2 (6 bases). The germline CDR1 and CDR2 sequences are MNHEY and SVGAGI. The CDR3 runs to 14 residues. V was shortened by 6 bases and J by 6 bases, with 16 bases between the two germline ends. The CDR3: CASSENWDFDTQYF. For the CDR3, the DNA is TGTGCCAGCAGCGAAAATTGGGACTTTGATACGCAGTATTTT.

The chain recombines TRBV6-5 with TRBJ2-7; 9 bases map to TRBD1. CDR1 and CDR2 from the germline V gene are MNHEY and SVGAGI. V shed 2 bases and J 10 bases; nucleotides not matched to a gene: 12. The length of the CDR3 is 15 residues. CDR3 protein: CASSYDSGTGRQQYF. CDR3 DNA: TGTGCCAGCAGTTACGATTCCGGGACAGGGCGGCAACAGTACTTC.

The chain couples TRBV6-2 or TRBV6-3 to TRBJ2-2, with D possibly TRBD1 on 5 matching bases. CDR3 length: 13 residues. Germline CDR1 MNHEY, CDR2 SVGEGT. V gave up 5 bases and J gave up 8 bases, with 12 bases separating them. The CDR3 coding sequence is TGTGCCAGCAGTCGAATAGGGGCGGGGGAGCTGTTTTTT. Amino acid sequence: CASSRIGAGELFF.

J is TRBJ2-7 and V is TRBV7-9, with TRBD2 identical over 7 bases. This CDR3 has 16 residues. V lost 4 bases, J lost 4 bases, and 13 bases stayed unmatched. Germline lookup yields CDR1 SEHNR and CDR2 FQNEAQ (reference sequence). The CDR3 bases are TGTGCCAGCAGCTCGCCGATGTCGGGGGGAACTTACGAGCAGTACTTC. Translation: CASSSPMSGGTYEQYF.

The chain recombines TRBV9 with TRBJ1-2; TRBD1 is a possible D gene (6 bases). Per germline, CDR1 SGDLS and CDR2 YYNGEE. The V end lost 0 bases, the J end lost 4 bases, and 22 bases lay between the germline ends. The CDR3 extends over 18 amino acids. The CDR3 sequence: CASSVALLTRGPSYGYTF. The CDR3 DNA follows: TGTGCCAGCAGCGTAGCTCTCTTAACCCGGGGGCCAAGCTATGGCTACACCTTC.

The chain recombines TRBV4-3 with TRBJ2-7; D is undetermined. V lost 0 bases, J lost 2 bases, and 11 bases lay in between. Germline V lookup: CDR1 LGHNA, CDR2 YSLEER. The length of the CDR3 is 15 residues. The chain's CDR3 is CASSQEWTGTYEQYF. CDR3 DNA: TGCGCCAGCAGCCAAGAATGGACGGGTACCTACGAGCAGTACTTC.

CDR3 sequence reads: CAWSVGAPWEKLFF. The CDR3 DNA reads as TGTGCCTGGAGTGTAGGAGCCCCTTGGGAAAAACTGTTTTTT. The chain links TRBV30 to TRBJ1-4; D remains unclear. Germline V gene data show CDR1 as GTSNPN and CDR2 as SVGIG (reference sequence). The CDR3 sequence is 14 residues long. V gave up 0 bases and J gave up 8 bases, with 13 bases separating them.

The chain employs TRBV24-1 and TRBJ2-7, with D unclear. The CDR3 length is 12 residues. Germline V CDR1 and CDR2: KGHDR, SFDVKD. V was cut by 3 bases and J by 4 bases, with 6 bases left in between. CDR3 DNA sequence: TGTGCCACCAGTGATATGGGGTACGAGCAGTACTTC. Translated, it gives CATSDMGYEQYF.

On this clonotype itself: This sequence may be a read error, since a much larger clone differs from it by one base. The chain joins TRBV7-6 to TRBJ2-1; D unclear. Germline V CDR1 and CDR2: SGHVS, FNYEAQ. This CDR3 spans 12 amino acids. V was pared by 1 base and J by 7 bases, with 5 bases between. CDR3: CASSLEGNEQFF. CDR3 coding DNA: TGTGCCAGCAGCTTAGAAGGGAATGAGCAGTTCTTC. The full variable domain, rest sourced from reference TRBV7-6 and TRBJ2-1, is GAGVSQSPRYKVTKRGQDVALRCDPISGHVSLYWYRQALGQGPEFLTYFNYEAQQDKSGLPNDRFSAERPEGSISTLTIQRTEQRDSAMYRCASSLEGNEQFFGPGTRLTVL.

The chain carries TRBV7-9 and TRBJ1-2; TRBD1 aligns across 7 bases. This CDR3 region has 15 residues. Germline V lookup: CDR1 SEHNR, CDR2 FQNEAQ (reference sequence). V was clipped by 4 bases and J by 5 bases; unmatched bases: 10. The DNA of the CDR3 is TGTGCCAGCAGCTCCCCGGGACAGAGAATTTATGGCTACACCTTC. Protein sequence: CASSSPGQRIYGYTF.

The chain carries TRBV20-1 and TRBJ2-7; tentative D call: TRBD1 (6 bases). V was pared by 2 bases and J by 2 bases, with 13 bases between. CDR3 length equals 14 residues. Germline V gene data show CDR1 as DFQATT and CDR2 as SNEGSKA (reference sequence). CDR3 region: CSARSRDIAYEQYF. CDR3 nucleotides: TGCAGTGCTAGATCCCGGGACATAGCCTACGAGCAGTACTTC.

This chain joins TRBV4-3 and TRBJ1-5; tentatively, D is TRBD1 (5 bases). The V end lost 0 bases, the J end lost 7 bases, and 13 bases lay between the germline ends. This CDR3 has 15 amino acids. From germline, CDR1 is LGHNA and CDR2 YSLEER. In DNA, the CDR3 is TGCGCCAGCAGCCAAGATCGGGGCTCGGGGCAGCCCCAGCATTTT. The encoded protein is CASSQDRGSGQPQHF.

Written as DNA, the CDR3 is TGTGCCAGCAGTTGCCGACAGGGGGACACCTACGAGCAGTACTTC. This encodes CASSCRQGDTYEQYF. The chain uses TRBV6-5 and TRBJ2-7; 9 positions match TRBD1. Unmatched junction bases numbered 6, after V lost 4 bases and J lost 2 bases. The germline gives CDR1 MNHEY, CDR2 SVGAGI. The CDR3 is 15 amino acids.

The chain links TRBV19 to TRBJ1-1; D perhaps matches TRBD1 (5 bases). Trimming pared 5 bases from V and 0 bases from J, leaving 13 bases between. The CDR3 is 15 amino acids. In germline, CDR1 is LNHDA, CDR2 SQIVND (reference sequence). The CDR3 DNA is TGTGCCAGTAGTGAGACAGCGGCCATGAACACTGAAGCTTTCTTT. Translating gives CASSETAAMNTEAFF.

This clonotype has a handful of counts. J is TRBJ1-2 and V is TRBV7-6; 7 nucleotides line up with TRBD1. V was pared by 4 bases and J by 6 bases, with 5 bases of the junction left unmatched. The CDR3 spans 13 residues. The germline CDR1 and CDR2 sequences are SGHVS and FNYEAQ. The CDR3 bases are TGTGCCAGCAGCTGGCAGGGGGGCGATGGCTACACCTTC. It encodes CASSWQGGDGYTF.

V is TRBV7-9 and J is TRBJ2-6; 8 bases are shared with TRBD1. Germline values: CDR1 SEHNR, CDR2 FQNEAQ (reference sequence). The junction had 6 bases not matched to a gene; V was cut back by 11 bases and J by 0 bases. The CDR3 runs to 15 residues. CDR3 region: CARDRISSGANVLTF. DNA for the CDR3: TGTGCCCGGGACAGGATCAGCTCTGGGGCCAACGTCCTGACTTTC. Drawing the rest from reference TRBV7-9 and TRBJ2-6, the complete variable domain is DTGVSQNPRHKITKRGQNVTFRCDPISEHNRLYWYRQTLGQGPEFLTYFQNEAQLEKSRLLSDRFSAERPKGSFSTLEIQRTEQGDSAMYLCARDRISSGANVLTFGAGSRLTVL.

The genes are TRBV6-1 and TRBJ2-5, with 7 nucleotides matching TRBD2. The CDR3 extends over 16 amino acids. The V segment lost 6 bases and the J segment 4 bases; nucleotides outside the gene matches: 14. Germline CDR1 is MNHNS and CDR2 is SASEGT. CDR3 amino acids: CASSLINAGVVETQYF. CDR3 in DNA: TGTGCCAGCAGCCTAATTAATGCGGGAGTCGTAGAGACCCAGTACTTC.

This chain connects TRBV29-1 to TRBJ2-7, with D possibly matching TRBD2 (5 bases). V was shortened by 7 bases and J by 2 bases, with 12 bases between the two germline ends. The CDR3 has 12 residues. Germline values: CDR1 SQVTM, CDR2 ANQGSEA. The DNA for the CDR3 is TGCAGCGCCATGACGGGAACCTACGAGCAGTACTTC. Its translation: CSAMTGTYEQYF.